This TCR beta chain was profiled in a study of OX40 agonist ivuxolimab in advanced cancers. About the full investigation: Ivuxolimab, which targeted the costimulatory receptor OX40 (CD134), was an agonistic, fully human IgG2 monoclonal antibody. Intravenous ivuxolimab was administered to patients every 2 weeks at six dose levels: 0.01, 0.1, 0.3, 1.5, 3 and 10 mg/kg. Of the approximately 54 dose-escalation patients, hepatocellular carcinoma was present in about 20, melanoma in approximately 15, renal cell carcinoma in 9 and head and neck cancer in 9. A male proportion of roughly 80% and a mean age of 60 years, ranging from about 23 to 90, were recorded for the dose-escalation cohort. Prior anti-PD-1, anti-PD-L1 or anti-CTLA-4 therapy was permitted, and less than 45% of dose-escalation patients had received checkpoint inhibitors. Partial responses occurred in three dose-escalation patients, of whom one had hepatocellular carcinoma and two had cutaneous melanoma. Peripheral TCRbeta sequencing was intended to test whether TCR sequence diversity was altered and clonal T-cell expansion was caused by ivuxolimab. The monotherapy dose-escalation portion (N = 52 patients) of the phase I ivuxolimab trial is reported in the paper. Overall study results and their limits: At doses of 0.1 to 3.0 mg/kg, clonal expansion of both CD4+ and CD8+ T cells in blood was seen between baseline and week 6. After ivuxolimab, more expanded clones were found on average in CD8+ T cells than in CD4+ T cells. Low levels of normalized T-cell clonal expansion were also seen in some patients who did not respond. The antigen specificity of the clonally expanded peripheral T cells was not determined. Partial responders in the 0.1-3.0 mg/kg groups had among the lowest normalized peripheral clonal expansion, especially among CD8+ T cells.

From the cysteine through the phenylalanine, the CDR3 covers 14 amino acids. Only CDR3 DNA is held: 42 bases, read in frame from base 1. CDR1 and CDR2 are drawn from the germline V gene: MGHRA, YSYEKL. V lost 9 bases and J lost 3 bases; the stretch between them is 15 bases long. For sequencing of the TCRbeta CDR3 region, genomic DNA was extracted from the sorted cells. The immunoSEQ Assay was used for sequencing of TCRbeta CDR3 regions. In TCRdb, the immuneACCESS table is reduced to in-frame sequences with V and J assigned. These tables do not hold every clone; where another copy was compared, an unresolved V gene accounts for under half, and the others remain unexplained. The sample table holds some 70,000 clones, of which approximately 89% were seen once. Approximately 1.1% of the sample rests with the top ten. On this clone: Its antigen target is currently unknown. There are no base qualities to consult, and no much larger clone falls within one base.

Patients with autoimmune disease history or receiving systemic immunosuppression were excluded from the trial. Peripheral blood for TCR sequencing was drawn from every dose cohort at baseline, at cycle 4 day 1 and at cycle 7 day 1. The samples were taken from a phase I, first-in-human, multicenter, open-label dose-escalation trial of ivuxolimab. The trial enrolled adults with locally advanced or metastatic head and neck squamous cell, hepatocellular, melanoma or renal cell carcinoma. Before TCR sequencing, CD4+ T cells and CD8+ T cells were sorted from peripheral blood as separate populations. The chain was built from TRBV4-1 and TRBJ1-3, with the D gene too uncertain to name. Sequencing was performed on CD4+ or CD8+ T cells sorted from blood, taken in a trial of the OX40 agonist ivuxolimab. This TCR came from an adult with an advanced solid tumor such as melanoma, head and neck, liver or kidney cancer. The nucleotide sequence reads TGCGCCAGTAGGCACCCGCCAGGTGGAAACACCATATATTTT. It codes for CASRHPPGGNTIYF.